The rows below give T cell receptor beta chains drawn from one sample of a study of cytomegalovirus exposure and HLA in healthy donors. TCRdb keeps only in-frame clones here, not all; method: immunoSEQ multiplex PCR. The sample holds 170,000 or so clones, 80% seen once. The sample consisted of PBMCs. The receptors come from a boy between 5 and 17 years old in good health and CMV-seronegative. Both conserved end residues are part of each CDR3. The D gene is left open where the match is weak. Rows may omit the clone size; those that give it use once, few, many or a size class.

v_gene,d_gene,abundance,j_gene,len,CDR3nt,CDR3aa
TRBV25-1,TRBD1,NA,TRBJ1-2,14,TGTGCCAGCAGTGACGGGACAGTGTACTATGGCTACACCTTC,CASSDGTVYYGYTF
TRBV5-1,TRBD1,NA,TRBJ1-2,15,TGCGCCAGCAGTTCTCCCGGGACAGGGCTCTATGGCTACACCTTC,CASSSPGTGLYGYTF
TRBV19,NA,NA,TRBJ2-2,15,TGTGCCAGTAGTCTTGGAGCGATAAGCTCCGGGGAGCTGTTTTTT,CASSLGAISSGELFF
TRBV5-6,NA,NA,TRBJ1-5,14,TGTGCCAGCAGCCGAGCTAACCTTCCTCAGCCCCAGCATTTT,CASSRANLPQPQHF
TRBV11-2,NA,once,TRBJ1-2,15,TGTGCCAGCAGCTCCCTTTTGGGGGCGGGCTATGGCTACACCTTC,CASSSLLGAGYGYTF
TRBV19,NA,NA,TRBJ1-1,15,TGTGCCAGTAGTATGGGGGGGAGAATGAACACTGAAGCTTTCTTT,CASSMGGRMNTEAFF
TRBV9,NA,NA,TRBJ2-7,14,TGTGCCAGCAGCCCCGGGACTGGGTCCACCGAGCAGTACTTC,CASSPGTGSTEQYF
TRBV6-1,TRBD2,NA,TRBJ2-5,14,TGTGCCAGCAGTGAATCGGCTAGCGGGGGGTCCCAGTACTTC,CASSESASGGSQYF
TRBV12-5,TRBD1,NA,TRBJ2-5,14,TGTGCTAGTGGTCCCGGACAGGGACAAGAGACCCAGTACTTC,CASGPGQGQETQYF
TRBV18,TRBD1,NA,TRBJ1-2,14,TGTGCCAGCTCACCCGGGACAGGGGGCTATGGCTACACCTTC,CASSPGTGGYGYTF
TRBV5-4,TRBD1,NA,TRBJ1-1,15,TGTGCCAGCAGCTTGACAGGGGGCGGGAACACTGAAGCTTTCTTT,CASSLTGGGNTEAFF
TRBV15,TRBD1,NA,TRBJ1-5,15,TGTGCCACCAGCAGAGATGCAGGGGGCGGTCAGCCCCAGCATTTT,CATSRDAGGGQPQHF
TRBV7-8,NA,once,TRBJ2-5,13,TGTGCCAGCAGCCGAACAGAAAAAGAGACCCAGTACTTC,CASSRTEKETQYF
TRBV30,TRBD2,once,TRBJ2-2,16,TGTGCCTGGACCTTTGGACTAGCGGGGGGGGTAGGGGAGCTGTTTTTT,CAWTFGLAGGVGELFF
TRBV4-1,NA,few,TRBJ1-3,17,TGCGCCAGCAGCCAAGATCCCGGAGGACCCTCTGGAAACACCATATATTTT,CASSQDPGGPSGNTIYF
TRBV9,TRBD2,NA,TRBJ2-1,14,TGTGCCAGCAGCGGGGGGACTAGCGGTAATGAGCAGTTCTTC,CASSGGTSGNEQFF
TRBV15,TRBD2,once,TRBJ2-5,18,TGTGCCACCAGCTTACGACTAGCGGGGGGAGCTCACCAAGAGACCCAGTACTTC,CATSLRLAGGAHQETQYF
TRBV5-1,TRBD2,NA,TRBJ2-1,15,TGCGCCAGCAGTGTTGGGACTAGCGCCTACAATGAGCAGTTCTTC,CASSVGTSAYNEQFF
TRBV5-6,NA,NA,TRBJ1-5,14,TGTGCCAGCAGCTTGGAAGGGGGTCTTCAGCCCCAGCATTTT,CASSLEGGLQPQHF
TRBV19,NA,NA,TRBJ1-3,13,TGTGCCAGTAGACGCGACGGGGGAAACACCATATATTTT,CASRRDGGNTIYF
TRBV29-1,NA,NA,TRBJ2-5,14,TGCAGCGCGGGAGAGGGGGGGAGCCAAGAGACCCAGTACTTC,CSAGEGGSQETQYF
TRBV30,NA,few,TRBJ2-7,11,TGTGCTTTGCGCAACAGGGCCGAGCAGTACTTC,CALRNRAEQYF
TRBV27,NA,NA,TRBJ1-3,14,TGTGCCAGCAGTTTGTCGGTCTCTGGAAACACCATATATTTT,CASSLSVSGNTIYF
TRBV6-5,NA,few,TRBJ1-2,14,TGTGCCAGCACCTACACCAGCGGGGACTATGGCTACACCTTC,CASTYTSGDYGYTF
TRBV11-1,NA,NA,TRBJ2-1,15,TGTGCCAGCAGCTTCGGCCTAGGCCTAACCAATGGGCAGTTCTTC,CASSFGLGLTNGQFF
TRBV2,NA,NA,TRBJ2-2,15,TGTGCCAGCAAGGGGACTTCGTCGAGCACCGGGGAGCTGTTTTTT,CASKGTSSSTGELFF
TRBV6-1,TRBD1,NA,TRBJ1-5,15,TGTGCCAGCAGTGAAGGTTGGACAGGGGGTCAGCCCCAGCATTTT,CASSEGWTGGQPQHF
TRBV19,NA,NA,TRBJ1-3,13,TGTGCCAGTAGCCGGGGGGGAGGAAACACCATATATTTT,CASSRGGGNTIYF
TRBV5-4,TRBD1,few,TRBJ1-2,16,TGTGCCAGCAGCTCAGGGACAGGCGAAGCTAACTATGGCTACACCTTC,CASSSGTGEANYGYTF
TRBV10-3,NA,once,TRBJ1-4,15,TGTGCCATCAGTGATCCAGGAGGTAGCAGTGAAAAACTGTTTTTT,CAISDPGGSSEKLFF
TRBV11-3,NA,NA,TRBJ2-5,11,TGTGCCAGCAGCCACTCCGAGACCCAGTACTTC,CASSHSETQYF
TRBV18,TRBD2,NA,TRBJ2-2,16,TGTGCCAGCTCTCGTACCCCCCTAGCGGACACCGGGGAGCTGTTTTTT,CASSRTPLADTGELFF
TRBV4-2,TRBD1,NA,TRBJ1-5,16,TGTGCCAGCAGCCAAGAGGACAGGGGGCTCGGTCAGCCCCAGCATTTT,CASSQEDRGLGQPQHF
TRBV4-3,NA,NA,TRBJ2-1,17,TGCGCCAGCAGCCAAGTTTTGACGGCTACGGGCTACAATGAGCAGTTCTTC,CASSQVLTATGYNEQFF
TRBV7-7,NA,NA,TRBJ2-2,14,TGTGCTAGCAGCTCGGACTTGAACACCGGGGAGCTGTTTTTT,CASSSDLNTGELFF
TRBV7-2,NA,NA,TRBJ1-5,12,TGTGCCAGCAGCTTTTTAGATCAGCCCCAGCATTTT,CASSFLDQPQHF
TRBV5-4,TRBD1,NA,TRBJ2-3,14,TGTGCCAGCAGCCCCAGGGGGCTGACAGATACGCAGTATTTT,CASSPRGLTDTQYF
TRBV30,TRBD2,NA,TRBJ2-7,14,TGTGCCTGGACCCTGGGAGCGGGAATCGACGAGCAGTACTTC,CAWTLGAGIDEQYF
TRBV4-2,TRBD1,NA,TRBJ2-7,16,TGTGCCAGCAGCCAAGAATATGTGGGACAGGGGAACGAGCAGTACTTC,CASSQEYVGQGNEQYF
TRBV6-1,NA,few,TRBJ1-4,13,TGTGCCAGCCTAAGGAGGGCTTCCGAAAAACTGTTTTTT,CASLRRASEKLFF
TRBV14,NA,NA,TRBJ1-4,16,TGTGCCAGCAGCCAAGAGCGAAAAGGGGATGGAGAAAAACTGTTTTTT,CASSQERKGDGEKLFF
TRBV10-3,TRBD1,NA,TRBJ1-2,17,TGTGCCATCAGTGAGACGGGACAGGGTACCACTATTTATGGCTACACCTTC,CAISETGQGTTIYGYTF
TRBV19,NA,NA,TRBJ1-1,16,TGTGCCAGTAGTATAGATCAGGGAAATATGAACACTGAAGCTTTCTTT,CASSIDQGNMNTEAFF
TRBV29-1,TRBD1,few,TRBJ1-2,14,TGCAGCGTTGAAATTGGGGACAGGGTCGGCGGCTACACCTTC,CSVEIGDRVGGYTF
TRBV25-1,NA,NA,TRBJ1-1,12,TGTGCTACTCGTCCTGAGAACACTGAAGCTTTCTTT,CATRPENTEAFF
TRBV7-3,TRBD1,NA,TRBJ1-1,16,TGTGCCAGCAGCTTAGCCTGGACAGGGGGAAATACTGAAGCTTTCTTT,CASSLAWTGGNTEAFF
TRBV6-1,TRBD2,NA,TRBJ2-1,14,TGTGCCAGCGGGTATTCGACTAGCGGTAATGAGCAGTTCTTC,CASGYSTSGNEQFF
TRBV29-1,NA,NA,TRBJ2-5,13,TGCTGTACTAAGTCGGAGATTGGAGAGACCCAGTACTTC,CCTKSEIGETQYF
TRBV6-6,NA,NA,TRBJ1-1,11,TGTGCCAGCGGCCGGAACACTGAAGCTTTCTTT,CASGRNTEAFF
TRBV9,TRBD2,NA,TRBJ2-7,12,TGTGCCAGCAGCGTGGGGGGGGACGAGCAGTACTTC,CASSVGGDEQYF
TRBV5-8,NA,NA,TRBJ1-2,16,TGTGCCAGCAGCTTCGAACCTTACTTCGATAACTATGGCTACACCTTC,CASSFEPYFDNYGYTF
TRBV20-1,NA,NA,TRBJ1-2,10,TGCAGTGCGAACAGCTATGGCTACACCTTC,CSANSYGYTF
TRBV30,TRBD1,NA,TRBJ1-2,13,TGTGCCTGGAGTGCCGGGACAGGTGACGGCTACACCTTC,CAWSAGTGDGYTF
TRBV19,NA,NA,TRBJ2-2,13,TGTGCCAGTACCAGGGGGGAGGCCGGGGAGCTGTTTTTT,CASTRGEAGELFF
TRBV11-2,NA,NA,TRBJ1-5,12,TGTGCCAGCAGCGTGGGGGGACAGCCCCAGCATTTT,CASSVGGQPQHF
TRBV2,TRBD1,NA,TRBJ1-1,14,TGTGCCAGCAGGGGACAGAAGGCCACCACTGAAGCTTTCTTT,CASRGQKATTEAFF